These 5 T cell receptor beta chains were all obtained from the same sample, sequenced in a study of blood T cell repertoires in COVID-19. TCRdb's table, derived via immunoSEQ multiplex PCR, lists solely in-frame clones and lacks some. The table includes some 50,000 clones, roughly 90% detected once. Material: peripheral blood. These receptors were collected from a man of 80 years or more with acute or convalescent COVID-19.

The rearrangement joins TRBV7-3 to TRBJ1-2; D possibly corresponds to TRBD1 (6 bases). Germline V gene data show CDR1 as SGHTA and CDR2 as FQGTGA. Trimming removed 5 bases from V and 4 bases from J, with 11 bases in between. The CDR3 extends over 13 amino acids. DNA for the CDR3: TGTGCCAGCAGCCCAGGGGAAGGCTATGGCTACACCTTC. It encodes CASSPGEGYGYTF. Variable domain in full (rest from reference TRBV7-3 and TRBJ1-2): GAGVSQTPSNKVTEKGKYVELRCDPISGHTALYWYRQSLGQGPEFLIYFQGTGAADDSGLPNDRFFAVRPEGSVSTLKIQRTERGDSAVYLCASSPGEGYGYTFGSGTRLTVV.

The chain links TRBV4-1 to TRBJ2-5, with D maybe TRBD2 (6 bases). Trimming took off 0 bases at V and 2 bases at J, with 13 bases between the two ends. The length of the CDR3 is 16 residues. Germline V lookup: CDR1 MGHRA, CDR2 YSYEKL. The CDR3 sequence: CASSQEWRGLQETQYF. Here the CDR3 DNA reads TGCGCCAGCAGCCAAGAGTGGCGGGGACTTCAAGAGACCCAGTACTTC.

V is TRBV3-1 (or the pseudogene TRBV3-2) and J is TRBJ2-7; D may be TRBD1 (6 bases). V lost 0 bases to trimming and J lost 2 bases, with 11 bases between them. There are 15 residues in the CDR3. CDR1 LGHDT and CDR2 YNNKEL come from the germline V gene (reference sequence). CDR3 nucleotide sequence: TGTGCCAGCAGCCAAGAGGGGGCTAGTGCCTACGAGCAGTACTTC. Encoded protein: CASSQEGASAYEQYF.

The CDR3 nucleotides read TGTGCCAGCAGTTACCCGGACAGGGGACCCAACAATGAGCAGTTCTTC. Its protein is CASSYPDRGPNNEQFF. The rearrangement links TRBV6-2 or TRBV6-3 to TRBJ2-1; the match to TRBD1 covers 9 bases. The CDR3 is 16 residues long. Germline trimming cut 2 bases from V and 5 bases from J; bases unmatched to any gene: 7. Germline CDR1 and CDR2: MNHEY and SVGEGT.

This clone was picked up one time. The chain uses TRBV27 and TRBJ1-2; 11 nucleotides agree with TRBD1. The V gene's germline CDR1 is MNHEY and CDR2 SMNVEV (reference sequence). The CDR3 consists of 15 residues. After removal of 6 bases from V and 7 bases from J, the junction contained 10 bases not matched to a gene. This chain's CDR3 is CASSLDRGRMVGYTF. The CDR3, as DNA: TGTGCCAGCAGCCTGGACAGGGGGCGAATGGTTGGCTACACCTTC.